This TCR beta chain is drawn from a study of identical twins. Notes on the study in general: Insertions were reduced in abundant cord blood beta clonotypes but not in memory repertoires. Beta out-of-frame sequences displayed a weaker excess of sharing between twins.

This CDR3 comprises 14 residues. Germline assignment: CDR1 SGDLS and CDR2 YYNGEE. The V and J ends lost 4 bases and 6 bases respectively, with 15 bases between them. TCRdb used MiXCR to reprocess the 5' RACE reads, holding one entry per CDR3 protein. Here the sample spans approximately 530,000 distinct CDR3 sequences, under 25% being singletons. In this sample, this clonotype is medium-sized. Its cognate antigen is unknown. Separately, the same data were catalogued under a study of yellow fever vaccine responses in identical twins.

The receptor's source is a woman aged 18-35 years in good health. Specimen: CD4+ T cells sorted from blood. The chain has TRBV9 and TRBJ2-3; D may be TRBD1 (6 bases). CDR3 sequence: CASSLGTGTDTQYF. The CDR3 DNA reads as TGTGCCAGCAGCTTAGGAACAGGGACGGATACGCAGTATTTT.